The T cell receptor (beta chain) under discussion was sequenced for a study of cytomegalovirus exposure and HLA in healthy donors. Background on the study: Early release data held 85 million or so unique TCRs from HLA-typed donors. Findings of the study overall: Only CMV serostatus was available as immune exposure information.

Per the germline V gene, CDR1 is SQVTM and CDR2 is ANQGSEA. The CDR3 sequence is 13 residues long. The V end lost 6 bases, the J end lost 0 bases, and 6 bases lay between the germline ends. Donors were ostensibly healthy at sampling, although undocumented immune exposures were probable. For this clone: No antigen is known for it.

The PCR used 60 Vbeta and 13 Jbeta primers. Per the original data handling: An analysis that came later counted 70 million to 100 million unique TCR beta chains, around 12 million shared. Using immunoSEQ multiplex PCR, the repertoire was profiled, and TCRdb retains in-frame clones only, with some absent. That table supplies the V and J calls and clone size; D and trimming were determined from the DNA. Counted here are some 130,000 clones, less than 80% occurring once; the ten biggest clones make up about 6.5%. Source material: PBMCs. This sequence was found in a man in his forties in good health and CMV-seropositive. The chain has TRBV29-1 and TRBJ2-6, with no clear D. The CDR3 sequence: CSVPGSGANVLTF. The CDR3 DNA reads TGCAGCGTACCAGGCTCTGGGGCCAACGTCCTGACTTTC.